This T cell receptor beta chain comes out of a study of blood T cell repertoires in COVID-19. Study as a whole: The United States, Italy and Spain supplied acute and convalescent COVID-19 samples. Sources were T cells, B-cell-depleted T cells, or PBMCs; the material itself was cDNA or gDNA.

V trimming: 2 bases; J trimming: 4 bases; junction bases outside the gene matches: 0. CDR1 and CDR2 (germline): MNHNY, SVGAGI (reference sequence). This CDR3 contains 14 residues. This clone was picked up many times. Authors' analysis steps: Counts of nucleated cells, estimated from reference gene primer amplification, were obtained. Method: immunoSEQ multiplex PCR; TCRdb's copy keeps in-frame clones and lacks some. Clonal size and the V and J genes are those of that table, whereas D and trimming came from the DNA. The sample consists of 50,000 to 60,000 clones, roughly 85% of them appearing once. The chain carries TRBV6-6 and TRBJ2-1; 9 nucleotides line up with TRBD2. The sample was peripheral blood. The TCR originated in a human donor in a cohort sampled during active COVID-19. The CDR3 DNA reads TGTGCCAGCAGTTACACTAGCGGGTACAATGAGCAGTTCTTC. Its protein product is CASSYTSGYNEQFF.